This T cell receptor beta chain was obtained from a study of lymphopenia after photon versus proton radiotherapy. Study conclusions and caveats: A bigger post-nadir fall in TCR diversity correlated inversely with survival time in deceased patients. Post-nadir diversity loss with photons came from oligoclonal expansion, particularly CD8+ Temra cells.

As concerns this clone: The antigen is unknown.

Only in-frame clones appear in the TCRdb table, and some are missing; sequencing was by immunoSEQ multiplex PCR. The table records tens of thousands of clones, 83% of them present only once. Trimming removed 5 bases from V and 7 bases from J, with 21 bases in between. Germline V gene lookup returns CDR1 SGHTA and CDR2 FQGNSA. The CDR3 extends over 16 amino acids. This receptor was obtained from a woman aged 45-60 years with pancreatic cancer. The specimen comprised peripheral blood, sampled from a patient treated with photon-based radiotherapy. The chain links TRBV7-2 to TRBJ1-5; the D gene is possibly TRBD1 (6 bases). The CDR3 DNA follows: TGTGCCAGCAGCCTCAAAGAGGACGGGAGGGGGCAGCCCCAGCATTTT. This translates into CASSLKEDGRGQPQHF.